These 26 T cell receptor beta chains came from one sample sequenced in a study of breast tumors, draining lymph nodes, adjacent tissues. MiXCR was run by TCRdb on the multiplex PCR reads, yielding one entry per CDR3 protein. Among about 180,000 distinct CDR3 sequences listed, approximately 30% were seen once. Axillary draining lymph nodes of breast cancer patients supplied the node samples. The sequenced sample was axillary lymph node tissue. These receptors were obtained from a female donor with breast cancer. Some clones in this sample may be carry-over from other donors' samples.

The sample holds a few counts of this clonotype. A read error may be the cause here, since a much bigger clone is one base away. The rearrangement joins TRBV20-1 to TRBJ2-1, with TRBD2 identical over 8 bases. With 6 bases clipped from V and 6 bases from J, the junction kept 13 bases outside the gene matches. The CDR3 covers 15 residues. CDR1 DFQATT and CDR2 SNEGSKA come from the germline V gene (reference sequence). CDR3 in amino acids: CSALGPAGESNEQFF. The CDR3 DNA is TGCAGTGCCCTAGGGCCAGCGGGAGAATCCAATGAGCAGTTCTTC.

This clonotype was counted many times. This chain uses TRBV9 with TRBJ1-6, with 7 bases aligning to TRBD1. Germline V gene lookup returns CDR1 SGDLS and CDR2 YYNGEE. Unmatched junction bases numbered 10, after V lost 3 bases and J lost 10 bases. The CDR3 contains 15 residues. The CDR3 region is CASSATQGVESPLHF. Here the CDR3 DNA reads TGTGCCAGCAGCGCCACCCAGGGGGTAGAATCACCCCTCCACTTT.

In regard to this clonotype: Compared with germline, one end of the junction differs, possibly owing to a read error. The chain recombines TRBV7-2 with TRBJ2-1, with a tentative D call TRBD2 (6 bases). Germline V CDR1 and CDR2: SGHTA, FQGNSA. The CDR3 extends over 15 amino acids. CDR3 DNA sequence: TGTGCCAGCAGCTTGGGGAGGAGCTCCTACAATGAGCAGTCCTTC. Its translation is CASSLGRSSYNEQSF.

The rearrangement joins TRBV12-3 or TRBV12-4 to TRBJ1-2, with D uncertain. Trimming stripped 0 bases from V and 8 bases from J, with 1 base between. This CDR3 has 10 residues. The CDR3 sequence is CASSLAGYTF. The CDR3, as DNA: TGTGCCAGCAGTTTAGCGGGCTACACCTTC.

In its sample, this clonotype was seen many times. This chain joins TRBV3-1 and TRBJ2-6, with D perhaps being TRBD1 or TRBD2 (5 bases each). Germline V gene lookup returns CDR1 LGHDT and CDR2 YNNKEL (reference sequence). The CDR3 extends over 17 amino acids. Trimming cost V 4 bases and J 4 bases, with 17 bases left between them. This CDR3 reads CASSPVVSGRGANVLTF. The CDR3 nucleotides read TGTGCCAGCAGCCCGGTCGTATCGGGGCGGGGGGCCAACGTCCTGACTTTC.

The CDR3 DNA is TGTGCCAGCAGCTTAATTCGAGGAAACACTGAAGCTTTCTTT. This codes for CASSLIRGNTEAFF. This rearrangement joins TRBV7-9 to TRBJ1-1; no clear D. Germline-derived CDR1 and CDR2 are SEHNR and FQNEAQ (reference sequence). CDR3 length: 14 residues. Trimming shortened V by 2 bases and J by 2 bases, and 9 bases separated the two germline ends.

In the case of this clonotype: Possible read error: a much larger clone is one base away. The V and J genes are TRBV14 and TRBJ1-2; 9 nucleotides match TRBD1. Germline trimming cut 0 bases from V and 4 bases from J; bases unmatched to any gene: 9. The CDR3 runs to 17 residues. Germline V CDR1 and CDR2: SGHDN, FVKESK. The DNA of the CDR3 is TGTGCCAGCAGCCAAGATCACGGGACAGGGTTAAGCTATGGCTACACCTTC. It yields the protein CASSQDHGTGLSYGYTF.

This clonotype has a count of ten or more. The V call is TRBV5-1, the J call TRBJ1-3; D is undetermined. The germline V gene has CDR1 SGHRS and CDR2 YFSETQ. V was clipped by 1 base and J by 1 base, with 9 bases between them. This CDR3 spans 15 amino acids. The CDR3 DNA sequence: TGCGCCAGCAGCTTGTCGTTTATTTCTGGAAACACCATATATTTT. This sequence encodes CASSLSFISGNTIYF.

In its sample, this clonotype was seen many times. The chain has TRBV20-1 and TRBJ2-1; 10 bases fit TRBD2. V gave up 6 bases and J gave up 0 bases; unmatched junction bases: 11. The length of the CDR3 is 17 residues. Germline CDR1 is DFQATT and CDR2 is SNEGSKA (reference sequence). The CDR3 coding sequence is TGCAGTGCGCCCCGACTAGCGGGTATTAGCTCCTACAATGAGCAGTTCTTC. As protein: CSAPRLAGISSYNEQFF.

This clonotype was counted between two and nine times. The chain combines TRBV11-1 with TRBJ2-2, with D possibly TRBD2 on 5 matching bases. Trimming shortened V by 1 base and J by 4 bases, and 10 bases separated the two germline ends. The CDR3 sequence is 15 residues long. CDR1 SGHAT and CDR2 FQDESV come from the germline V gene (reference sequence). CDR3 region: CASSLGLAATGELFF. For the CDR3, the DNA is TGTGCCAGCAGCTTAGGCCTAGCAGCCACCGGGGAGCTGTTTTTT.

The chain carries TRBV30 and TRBJ2-1; no definite D call. Germline CDR1 and CDR2: GTSNPN and SVGIG (reference sequence). This CDR3 region has 16 residues. The germline V and J ends were trimmed by 2 bases and 4 bases, with 18 bases remaining between them. CDR3 sequence (DNA): TGTGCCTGGAGTCGCCCGGCCCTGCTGAAATACAATGAGCAGTTCTTC. Protein product: CAWSRPALLKYNEQFF.

There are many counts of this clonotype. The CDR3 loop is CASSLATGVDTGELFF. The CDR3 nucleotides are TGTGCCAGCAGCTTAGCGACAGGGGTGGACACCGGGGAGCTGTTTTTT. The chain combines TRBV7-9 with TRBJ2-2; 8 positions agree with TRBD1. J gave up 3 bases and V 0 bases, and 3 bases lay outside the gene matches. CDR3 length: 16 residues. From germline, CDR1 is SEHNR and CDR2 FQNEAQ (reference sequence).

The chain joins TRBV7-9 to TRBJ2-3; D could derive from TRBD1 or TRBD2 (5 bases each). Trimming took 6 bases from V and 7 from J, leaving 11 bases between them. The CDR3 is 12 residues long. Germline V gene sequence: CDR1 SEHNR, CDR2 FQNEAQ (reference sequence). The chain's CDR3 is CASRGRVNTQYF. CDR3 in DNA: TGTGCCAGCAGGGGGCGGGTTAATACGCAGTATTTT.

J is TRBJ1-2 and V is TRBV6-2 or TRBV6-3; no firm D call. This CDR3 contains 13 residues. Trimming took off 5 bases at V and 3 bases at J, with 10 bases between the two ends. Germline V gene data show CDR1 as MNHEY and CDR2 as SVGEGT. CDR3 DNA: TGTGCCAGCAGTCTATACAAGGACTATGGCTACACCTTC. This gives the protein CASSLYKDYGYTF.

Ten or more counts support this clonotype. The CDR3 spells CASSLGAGGEELFF. CDR3 in DNA: TGTGCCAGCAGTTTGGGGGCCGGGGGGGAGGAGCTGTTTTTT. The chain joins TRBV12-3 or TRBV12-4 to TRBJ2-2; 8 bases are a match to TRBD2. The CDR3 is 14 amino acids. V lost 3 bases, J lost 10 bases, and 7 bases stayed unmatched.

This clonotype was seen a single time. One junction end does not reproduce the germline sequence, and a read error may be involved. The chain has TRBV4-1 and TRBJ1-6; 7 bases line up with TRBD1. The CDR3 covers 15 residues. CDR1 is MGHRA and CDR2 is YSYEKL in the germline V gene. This CDR3 is CASSRDRDRNSPLRF. The CDR3 DNA reads as TGCGCCAGCAGCCGGGACCGGGACAGAAATTCACCCCTCCGCTTT.

This clonotype was found many times. The rearrangement links TRBV7-3 to TRBJ2-5; TRBD1 might be the D (6 bases). Trimming cost V 2 bases and J 5 bases, with 18 bases left between them. The CDR3 consists of 16 residues. Germline V CDR1 and CDR2: SGHTA, FQGTGA. The CDR3 is CASSLGHGTPWETQYF. The CDR3 DNA follows: TGTGCCAGCAGCTTAGGGCATGGGACACCCTGGGAGACCCAGTACTTC.

In its sample, this clonotype was seen many times. J is TRBJ2-1 and V is TRBV5-6; TRBD1 matches 9 bases. Trimming cost V 4 bases and J 8 bases; bases outside gene matches: 13. Germline CDR1 is SGHDT and CDR2 is YYEEEE. The CDR3 consists of 16 residues. For the CDR3, the DNA is TGTGCCAGCAGCCATAGGACAGGGGCGCTGGTAGATGAGCAGTTCTTC. It encodes CASSHRTGALVDEQFF.

This clonotype was picked up many times. This rearrangement joins TRBV20-1 to TRBJ2-4; no clear D. V lost 7 bases, J lost 0 bases, and 19 bases lay in between. The germline CDR1 and CDR2 sequences are DFQATT and SNEGSKA (reference sequence). The CDR3 spans 16 residues. The CDR3 DNA reads as TGCAGTGTCAACACTCCAGATTCCGTAGCCAAAAACATTCAGTACTTC. It is translated as CSVNTPDSVAKNIQYF.

On this clonotype: This may be a read error, as it is one base from a much larger clone. This sequence joins TRBV20-1 and TRBJ2-1, with 7 bases matching TRBD1. This CDR3 comprises 15 residues. CDR1 is DFQATT and CDR2 is SNEGSKA in the germline V gene (reference sequence). The CDR3 nucleotides are TGCAGTGCTAGGCAGACAGGGACGTCCTCCAATGAGCAGTTCTTC. It specifies CSARQTGTSSNEQFF.

Only a few counts were recorded for this clonotype. The genes are TRBV5-1 and TRBJ1-5, with D possibly TRBD1 on 6 matching bases. The ends were cut back, 5 bases at V and 7 bases at J, with 19 bases in the middle. The germline V gene encodes CDR1 SGHRS and CDR2 YFSETQ. CDR3 length: 15 residues. CDR3 loop: CASRPTTGPDQPQHF. CDR3 nucleotides: TGCGCCAGCAGACCCACCACAGGGCCGGACCAGCCCCAGCATTTT.

The V and J genes are TRBV27 and TRBJ1-2; 9 nucleotides agree with TRBD1. V gave up 5 bases and J gave up 5 bases; unmatched junction bases: 9. CDR1 is MNHEY, CDR2 SMNVEV, per germline (reference sequence). The CDR3 has 15 amino acids. The CDR3 nucleotides read TGTGCCAGCAGTCTCAAACCGGGACAGGGTTATGGCTACACCTTC. It codes for CASSLKPGQGYGYTF.

This clonotype has ten or more counts. This chain joins TRBV20-1 and TRBJ2-1, with 8 bases matching TRBD2. The V gene's germline CDR1 is DFQATT and CDR2 SNEGSKA (reference sequence). V trimming: 3 bases; J trimming: 7 bases; junction bases outside the gene matches: 8. This CDR3 contains 14 residues. CDR3 DNA sequence: TGCAGTGCTAGGCTTAGCGGGATGGGGAATGAGCAGTTCTTC. It is translated as CSARLSGMGNEQFF.

V is TRBV7-3 and J is TRBJ2-3; D not certain. The CDR3 runs 15 residues. Germline V gene sequence: CDR1 SGHTA, CDR2 FQGTGA. Trimming removed 2 bases at V and 4 bases at J, with 13 bases between. Here the CDR3 reads CASSLWFIAADTQYF. CDR3 nucleotide sequence: TGTGCCAGCAGCTTATGGTTCATCGCGGCAGATACGCAGTATTTT.

This clonotype was counted at least ten times. The chain links TRBV11-3 to TRBJ1-5; D may be TRBD1 (5 bases). This CDR3 has 15 amino acids. Germline-derived CDR1 and CDR2 are SGHNT and YENEEA. Deletions cut 0 bases from V and 5 bases from J, with 11 bases between. DNA for the CDR3: TGTGCCAGCAGCTTAGACAGGGCCACCTATCAGCCCCAGCATTTT. It specifies CASSLDRATYQPQHF. Variable domain in full (rest from reference TRBV11-3 and TRBJ1-5): EAGVVQSPRYKIIEKKQPVAFWCNPISGHNTLYWYLQNLGQGPELLIRYENEEAVDDSQLPKDRFSAERLKGVDSTLKIQPAELGDSAVYLCASSLDRATYQPQHFGDGTRLSIL.

This clonotype came up many times. This rearrangement joins TRBV5-6 to TRBJ2-2, with D hard to call. V shed 0 bases and J shed 4 bases, with 10 bases lying between them. Germline V lookup: CDR1 SGHDT, CDR2 YYEEEE. The CDR3 runs 15 residues. CDR3 nucleotide sequence: TGTGCCAGCAGCTTGGCTGGGCCGGGCACCGGGGAGCTGTTTTTT. Its protein is CASSLAGPGTGELFF.